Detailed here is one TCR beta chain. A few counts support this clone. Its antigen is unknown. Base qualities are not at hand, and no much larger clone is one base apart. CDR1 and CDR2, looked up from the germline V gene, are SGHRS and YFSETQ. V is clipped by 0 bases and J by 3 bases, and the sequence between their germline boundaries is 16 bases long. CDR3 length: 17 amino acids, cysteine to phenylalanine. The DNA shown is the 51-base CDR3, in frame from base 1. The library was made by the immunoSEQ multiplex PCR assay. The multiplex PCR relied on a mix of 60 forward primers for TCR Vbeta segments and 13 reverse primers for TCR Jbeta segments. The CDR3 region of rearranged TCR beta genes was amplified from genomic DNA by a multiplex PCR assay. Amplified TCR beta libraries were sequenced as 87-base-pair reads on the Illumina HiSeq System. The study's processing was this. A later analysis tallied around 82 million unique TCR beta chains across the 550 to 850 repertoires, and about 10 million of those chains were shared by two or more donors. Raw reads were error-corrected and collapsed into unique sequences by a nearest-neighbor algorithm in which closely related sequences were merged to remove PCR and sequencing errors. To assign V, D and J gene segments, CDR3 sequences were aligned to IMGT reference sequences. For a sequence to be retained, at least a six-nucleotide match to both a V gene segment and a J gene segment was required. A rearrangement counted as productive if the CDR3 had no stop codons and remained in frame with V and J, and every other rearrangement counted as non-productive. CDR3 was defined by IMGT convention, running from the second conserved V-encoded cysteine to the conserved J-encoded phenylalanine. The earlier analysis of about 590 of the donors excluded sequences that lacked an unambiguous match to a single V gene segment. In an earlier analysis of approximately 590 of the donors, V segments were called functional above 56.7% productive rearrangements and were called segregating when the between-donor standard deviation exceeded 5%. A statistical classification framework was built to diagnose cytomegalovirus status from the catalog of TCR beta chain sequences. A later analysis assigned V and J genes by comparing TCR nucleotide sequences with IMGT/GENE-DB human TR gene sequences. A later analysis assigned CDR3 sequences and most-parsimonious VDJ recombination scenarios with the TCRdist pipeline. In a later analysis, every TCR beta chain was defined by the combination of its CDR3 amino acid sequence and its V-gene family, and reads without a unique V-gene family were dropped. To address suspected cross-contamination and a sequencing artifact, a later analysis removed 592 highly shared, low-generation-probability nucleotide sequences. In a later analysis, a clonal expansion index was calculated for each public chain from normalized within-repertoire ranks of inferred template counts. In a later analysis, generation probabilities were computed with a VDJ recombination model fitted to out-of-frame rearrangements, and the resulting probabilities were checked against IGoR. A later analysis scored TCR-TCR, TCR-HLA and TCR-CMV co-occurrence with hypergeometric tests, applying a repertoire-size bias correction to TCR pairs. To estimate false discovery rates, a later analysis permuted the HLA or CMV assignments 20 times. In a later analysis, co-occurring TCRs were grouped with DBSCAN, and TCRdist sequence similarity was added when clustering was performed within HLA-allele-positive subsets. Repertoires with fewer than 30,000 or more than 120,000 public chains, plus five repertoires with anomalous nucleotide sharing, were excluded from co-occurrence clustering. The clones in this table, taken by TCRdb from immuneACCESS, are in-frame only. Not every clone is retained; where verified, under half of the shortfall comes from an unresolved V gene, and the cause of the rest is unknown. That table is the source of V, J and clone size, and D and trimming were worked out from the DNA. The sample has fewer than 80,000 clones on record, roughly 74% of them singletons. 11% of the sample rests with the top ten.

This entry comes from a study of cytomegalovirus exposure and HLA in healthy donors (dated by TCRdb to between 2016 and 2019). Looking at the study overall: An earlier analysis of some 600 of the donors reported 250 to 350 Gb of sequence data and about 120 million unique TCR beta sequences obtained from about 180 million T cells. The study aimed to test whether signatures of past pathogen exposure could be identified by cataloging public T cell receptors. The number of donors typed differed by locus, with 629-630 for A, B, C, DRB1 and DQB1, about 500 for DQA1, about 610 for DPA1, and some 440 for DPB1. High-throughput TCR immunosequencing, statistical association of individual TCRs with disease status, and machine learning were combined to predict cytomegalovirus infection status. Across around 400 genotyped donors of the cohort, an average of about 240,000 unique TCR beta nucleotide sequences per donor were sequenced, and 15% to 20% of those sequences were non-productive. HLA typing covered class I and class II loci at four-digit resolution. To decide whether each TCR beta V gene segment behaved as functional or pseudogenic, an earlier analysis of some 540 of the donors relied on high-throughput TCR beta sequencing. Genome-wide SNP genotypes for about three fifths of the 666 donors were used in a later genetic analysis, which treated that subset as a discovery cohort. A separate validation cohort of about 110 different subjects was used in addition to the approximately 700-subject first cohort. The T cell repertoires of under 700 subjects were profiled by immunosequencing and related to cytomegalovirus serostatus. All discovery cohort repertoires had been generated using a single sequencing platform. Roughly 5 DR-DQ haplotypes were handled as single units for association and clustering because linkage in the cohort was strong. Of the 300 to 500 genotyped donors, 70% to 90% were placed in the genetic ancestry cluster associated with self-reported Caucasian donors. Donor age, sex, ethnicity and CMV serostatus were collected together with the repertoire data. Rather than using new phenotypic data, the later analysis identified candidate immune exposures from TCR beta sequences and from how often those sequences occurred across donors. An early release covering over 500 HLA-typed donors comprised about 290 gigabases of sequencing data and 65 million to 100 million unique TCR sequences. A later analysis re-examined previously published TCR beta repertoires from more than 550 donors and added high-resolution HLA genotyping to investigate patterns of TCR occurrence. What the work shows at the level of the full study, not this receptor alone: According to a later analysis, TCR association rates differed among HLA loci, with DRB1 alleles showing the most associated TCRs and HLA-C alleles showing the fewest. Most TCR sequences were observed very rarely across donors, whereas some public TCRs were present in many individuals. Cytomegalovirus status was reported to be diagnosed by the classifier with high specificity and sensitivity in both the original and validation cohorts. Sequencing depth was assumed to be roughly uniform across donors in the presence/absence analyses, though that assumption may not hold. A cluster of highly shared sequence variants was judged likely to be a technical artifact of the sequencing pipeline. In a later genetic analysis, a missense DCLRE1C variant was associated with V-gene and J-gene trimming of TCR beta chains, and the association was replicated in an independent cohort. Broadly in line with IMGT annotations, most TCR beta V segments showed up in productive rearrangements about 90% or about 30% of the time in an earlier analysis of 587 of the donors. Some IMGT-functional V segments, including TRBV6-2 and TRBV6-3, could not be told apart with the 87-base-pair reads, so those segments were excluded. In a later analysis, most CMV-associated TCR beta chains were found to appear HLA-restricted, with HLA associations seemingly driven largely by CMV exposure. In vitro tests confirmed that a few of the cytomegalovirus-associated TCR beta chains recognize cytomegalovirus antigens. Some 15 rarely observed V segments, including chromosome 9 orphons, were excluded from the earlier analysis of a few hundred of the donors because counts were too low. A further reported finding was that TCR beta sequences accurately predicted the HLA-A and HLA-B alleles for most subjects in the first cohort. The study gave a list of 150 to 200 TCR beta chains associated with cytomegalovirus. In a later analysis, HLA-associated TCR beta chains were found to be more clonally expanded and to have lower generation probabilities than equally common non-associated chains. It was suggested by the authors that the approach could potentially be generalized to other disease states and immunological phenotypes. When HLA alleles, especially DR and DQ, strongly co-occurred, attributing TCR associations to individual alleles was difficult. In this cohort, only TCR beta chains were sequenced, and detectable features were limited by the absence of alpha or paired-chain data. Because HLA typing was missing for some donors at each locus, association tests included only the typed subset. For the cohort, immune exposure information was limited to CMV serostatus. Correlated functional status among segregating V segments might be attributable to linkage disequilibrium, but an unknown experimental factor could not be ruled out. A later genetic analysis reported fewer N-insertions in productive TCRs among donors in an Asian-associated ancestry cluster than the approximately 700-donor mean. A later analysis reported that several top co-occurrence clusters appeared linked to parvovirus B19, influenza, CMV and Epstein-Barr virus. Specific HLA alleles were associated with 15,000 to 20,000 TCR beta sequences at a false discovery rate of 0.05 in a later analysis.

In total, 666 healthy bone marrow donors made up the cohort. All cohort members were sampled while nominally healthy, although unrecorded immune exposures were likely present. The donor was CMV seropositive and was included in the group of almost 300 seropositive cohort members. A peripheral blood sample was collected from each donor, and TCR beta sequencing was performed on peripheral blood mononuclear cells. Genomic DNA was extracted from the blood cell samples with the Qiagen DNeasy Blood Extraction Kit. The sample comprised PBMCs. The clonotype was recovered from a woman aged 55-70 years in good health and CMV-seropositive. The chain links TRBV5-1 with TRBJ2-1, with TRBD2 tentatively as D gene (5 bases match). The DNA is TGCGCCAGCAGCTTGGAAGCTAGCTCTACCGACTACAATGAGCAGTTCTTC. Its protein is CASSLEASSTDYNEQFF.